This TCR beta chain was found in a study of blood T cell repertoires in COVID-19. The table came from immunoSEQ multiplex PCR; TCRdb's copy has only in-frame clones and leaves some out. The sample includes about 150,000 clones, 90% seen only once; the top ten take 0.45% to 0.65%. Germline V gene lookup returns CDR1 SGHAT and CDR2 FQNNGV. J lost 7 bases, V lost 5 bases, and 5 bases had no gene match. CDR3 length equals 13 residues. The chain is built from TRBV11-2 and TRBJ1-1, with 9 bases fitting TRBD1. The clonotype comes from a middle-aged man with acute or convalescent COVID-19. Specimen: peripheral blood. This chain's CDR3 is CASSPTGGFEAFF. The CDR3 nucleotides are TGTGCCAGCAGCCCCACAGGGGGCTTTGAAGCTTTCTTT. Drawing the rest from reference TRBV11-2 and TRBJ1-1, the complete variable domain is EAGVAQSPRYKIIEKRQSVAFWCNPISGHATLYWYQQILGQGPKLLIQFQNNGVVDDSQLPKDRFSAERLKGVDSTLKIQPAKLEDSAVYLCASSPTGGFEAFFGQGTRLTVV.